This T cell receptor beta chain originates from a study of shared clonotypes between healthy human individuals. Study-level information: The plates for each donor numbered three CD4 naive, three CD4 memory, two CD8 naive and one CD8 memory.

Healthy HIV-negative adults without recent acute infections or vaccinations served as donors. The CDR3 is made up of 15 amino acids. Trimming removed 5 bases from V and 2 bases from J; junction bases left unmatched: 3. Germline loops: CDR1 SGHTA, CDR2 FQGTGA. Several immunoSEQ plates held equal portions of the genomic DNA taken from each subset. Sequencing was performed with immunoSEQ multiplex PCR; in TCRdb, only in-frame clones are kept and a portion is missing. The table records 1,100,000 or so clones, more than 75% of them present only once. The genes are TRBV7-3 and TRBJ2-1; 10 nucleotides agree with TRBD2. This sequence was found in a man between 18 and 29 years old in good health. Some clones in this sample may be carry-over from other donors' samples. The specimen was memory CD4+ T cells from PBMCs. Described subset: CD45RA-negative fraction. This chain's CDR3 is CASSPTSGAYNEQFF. In nucleotides, the CDR3 is TGTGCCAGCAGCCCCACTAGCGGGGCCTACAATGAGCAGTTCTTC.